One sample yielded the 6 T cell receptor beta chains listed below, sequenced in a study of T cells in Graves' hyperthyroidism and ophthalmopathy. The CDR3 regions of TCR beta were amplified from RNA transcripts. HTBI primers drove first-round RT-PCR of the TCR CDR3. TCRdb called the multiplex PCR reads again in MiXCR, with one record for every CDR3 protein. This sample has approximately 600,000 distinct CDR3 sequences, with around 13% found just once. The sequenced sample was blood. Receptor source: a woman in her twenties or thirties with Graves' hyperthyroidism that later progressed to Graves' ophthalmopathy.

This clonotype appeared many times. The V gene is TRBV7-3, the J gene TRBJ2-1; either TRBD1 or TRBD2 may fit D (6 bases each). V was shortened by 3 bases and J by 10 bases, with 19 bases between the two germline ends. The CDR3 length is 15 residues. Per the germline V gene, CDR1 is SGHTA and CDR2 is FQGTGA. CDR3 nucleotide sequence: TGTGCCAGCAGCTTTAGGGGGGACGGCTTCGGGGAGCAGTTCTTC. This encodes CASSFRGDGFGEQFF.

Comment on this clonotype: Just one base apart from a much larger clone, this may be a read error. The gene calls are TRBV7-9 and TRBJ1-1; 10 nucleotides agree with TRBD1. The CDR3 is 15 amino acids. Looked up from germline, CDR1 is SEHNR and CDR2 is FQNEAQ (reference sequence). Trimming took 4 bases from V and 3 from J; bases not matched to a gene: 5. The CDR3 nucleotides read TGTGCCAGCAGCTGGACAGGGGGTAGGGACACTGAAGCTTTCTTT. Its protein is CASSWTGGRDTEAFF.

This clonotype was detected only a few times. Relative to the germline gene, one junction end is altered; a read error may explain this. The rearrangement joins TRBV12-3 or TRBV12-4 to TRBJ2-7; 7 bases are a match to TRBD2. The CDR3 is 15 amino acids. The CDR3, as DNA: TGCGCCAGCAGTCGTAGCGGGTCGTTCTCCTGCGAGCAGTACTTC. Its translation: CASSRSGSFSCEQYF.

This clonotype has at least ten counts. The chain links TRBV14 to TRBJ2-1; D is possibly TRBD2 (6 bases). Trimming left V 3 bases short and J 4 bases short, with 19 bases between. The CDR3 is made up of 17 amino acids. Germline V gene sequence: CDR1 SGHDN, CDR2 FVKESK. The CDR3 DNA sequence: TGTGCCAGCAGCCAGACCACCCGGGACTGGAGGTACAATGAGCAGTTCTTC. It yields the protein CASSQTTRDWRYNEQFF.

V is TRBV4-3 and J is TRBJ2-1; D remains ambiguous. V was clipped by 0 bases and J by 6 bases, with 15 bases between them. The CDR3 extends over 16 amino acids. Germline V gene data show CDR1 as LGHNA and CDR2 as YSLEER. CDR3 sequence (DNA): TGCGCCAGCAGCCAAGAATCGAACGGGTACTTCAATGAGCAGTTCTTC. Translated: CASSQESNGYFNEQFF.

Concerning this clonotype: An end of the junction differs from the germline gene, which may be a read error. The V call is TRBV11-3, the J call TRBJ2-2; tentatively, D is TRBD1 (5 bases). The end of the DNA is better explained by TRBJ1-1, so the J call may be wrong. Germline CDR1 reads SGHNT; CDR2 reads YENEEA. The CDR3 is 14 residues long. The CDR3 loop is CSSSPGALNTGAFF. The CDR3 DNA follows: TGTTCCAGCAGCCCCGGGGCATTGAACACTGGAGCTTTCTTT.